This TCR beta chain was profiled in a study of persistence of HIV-infected CD4 T cells. The table lists this clone with a few counts. The target antigen is unknown. Study outcomes and limitations: Proviral oligoclonality tracked with TCR oligoclonality within the same sorted cells.

This was the immunoSEQ version 4 assay in survey mode. Clones were sequenced by immunoSEQ multiplex PCR, and TCRdb holds only the in-frame ones, with some missing. The sample holds several thousand clones; about four fifths are singletons and the top ten take 1.5% to 2.5%. An overlapping HIV-1 Gag peptide pool stimulated these cells at 0.85 to 1 ug/peptide/mL. Sorting selected CD4+ T cells upregulating both CD40 ligand and CD69. Undetectable plasma HIV-1 RNA below 50 copies/mL lasted at least 4 years. Donors had CD4+ T cell counts above 400 cells/uL and were CMV-seropositive. The CDR3 covers 14 residues. CDR1 and CDR2 (germline): MRHNA, SNTAGT. V was cut by 2 bases and J by 0 bases, with 7 bases left in between.

The sequence derives from an adult woman with HIV who was CMV-seropositive. This chain uses TRBV6-4 with TRBJ1-1, with D unresolved. The material sequenced was CD4+ T cells sorted from PBMCs after roughly 18-hour stimulation, taken from a patient who received antiretroviral therapy. CDR3 DNA sequence: TGTGCCAGCAGTGACACATCATTGAACACTGAAGCTTTCTTT. Translated, it gives CASSDTSLNTEAFF.